This TCR beta chain was found in a study of blood T cell repertoires in COVID-19. The overall study: From the United States, Italy and Spain came samples of acute and convalescent COVID-19.

Germline CDR1 reads SEHNR; CDR2 reads FQNEAQ (reference sequence). The CDR3 consists of 14 residues. The trim removed 5 bases at V and 4 bases at J, leaving 6 bases unmatched. Per the original methods: Reference gene primer amplification gave nucleated cell count estimates. Only in-frame clones appear in the TCRdb table, and some are missing; sequencing was by immunoSEQ multiplex PCR. The V and J calls and clone size were taken over from that table, and D and trimming were inferred from the DNA. This table holds about 260,000 clones, approximately 88% found once. The sample was peripheral blood. This clonotype originated in a human donor in a cohort sampled during active COVID-19. V usage is TRBV7-9 and J usage is TRBJ2-5, with TRBD2 identical over 8 bases. CDR3 nucleotides: TGTGCCAGCAGCGGCAGCGGGGGCGGAGAGACCCAGTACTTC. It translates to CASSGSGGGETQYF.